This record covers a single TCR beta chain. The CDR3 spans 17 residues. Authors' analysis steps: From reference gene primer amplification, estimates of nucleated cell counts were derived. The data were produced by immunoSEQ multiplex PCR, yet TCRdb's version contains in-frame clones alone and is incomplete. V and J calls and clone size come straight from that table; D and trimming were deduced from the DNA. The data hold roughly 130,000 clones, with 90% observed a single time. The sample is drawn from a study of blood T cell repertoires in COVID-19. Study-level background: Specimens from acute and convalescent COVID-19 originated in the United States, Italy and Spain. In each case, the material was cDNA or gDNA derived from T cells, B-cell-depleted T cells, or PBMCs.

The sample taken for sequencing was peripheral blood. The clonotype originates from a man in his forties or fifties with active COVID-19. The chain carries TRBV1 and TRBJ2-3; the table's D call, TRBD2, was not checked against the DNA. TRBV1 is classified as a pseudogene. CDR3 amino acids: CTSSQGPSGVKKDTQYF. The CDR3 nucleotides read TGCACCAGCAGCCAAGGGCCCAGCGGGGTCAAAAAAGATACGCAGTATTTT.